A single sample gave rise to the 26 T cell receptor beta chains below, sequenced in a study of vaccination and CD4 T cells after COVID-19. No antigen has been identified for these receptors. Described treatment: roughly 10-day PBMC culture with coronavirus spike peptide pools or control peptides (ViraFEST assay). Gathering of the CD4+ T cells, from the unexposed donor, took place before the COVID-19 pandemic (2011-2018). Cultured CD4+ T cells had their DNA profiled by the Oncomine TCR Beta short-read assay. TCRdb reprocessed the PCR reads with MiXCR, giving one entry per CDR3 protein. Of thousands of distinct CDR3 sequences in the sample, 18% are singletons; the top ten hold 20% to 25%. Input material: CD4+ T cells from blood, cultured in vitro. These TCRs come from a human donor in good health.

Only a few counts were recorded for this clonotype. This chain connects TRBV11-3 to TRBJ2-3; 12 nucleotides match TRBD2. J lost 0 bases, V lost 5 bases, and 3 bases had no gene match. From germline, CDR1 is SGHNT and CDR2 YENEEA. The CDR3 covers 16 residues. The CDR3 coding sequence is TGTGCCAGCAGCAGAGGGACTAGCGGGAGCACAGATACGCAGTATTTT. Protein product: CASSRGTSGSTDTQYF. The whole variable domain, remainder taken from reference TRBV11-3 and TRBJ2-3, is EAGVVQSPRYKIIEKKQPVAFWCNPISGHNTLYWYLQNLGQGPELLIRYENEEAVDDSQLPKDRFSAERLKGVDSTLKIQPAELGDSAVYLCASSRGTSGSTDTQYFGPGTRLTVL.

With regard to this clonotype: This sequence may be a read error, since a much larger clone differs from it by one base. The chain is built from TRBV20-1 and TRBJ1-1; maybe TRBD1 (6 bases). V dropped 3 bases and J dropped 4 bases, with 15 bases sitting between them. The CDR3 spans 14 residues. Looked up from germline, CDR1 is DFQATT and CDR2 is SNEGSKA (reference sequence). The CDR3, as DNA: TGCAGTGCTAGCGATTATCAGGGGTCCACTGAAGCTTTCTTT. Translated: CSASDYQGSTEAFF.

Only a few counts were recorded for this clonotype. The gene calls are TRBV2 and TRBJ2-7, with 10 positions matching TRBD1. Germline loops: CDR1 SNHLY, CDR2 FYNNEI. CDR3 size: 14 residues. V was pared by 6 bases and J by 1 base, with 3 bases of the junction left unmatched. The CDR3 coding sequence is TGTGCCAGCAGGGCGGGACAGGGGTCCTACGAGCAGTACTTC. Protein product: CASRAGQGSYEQYF.

This clonotype was seen a few times. This rearrangement joins TRBV24-1 to TRBJ2-1, with a tentative D call TRBD2 (5 bases). This CDR3 is 12 amino acids long. Deletions cut 3 bases from V and 8 bases from J, with 7 bases between. Looked up from germline, CDR1 is KGHDR and CDR2 is SFDVKD. CDR3 residues: CATSDRGYEQFF. The CDR3 DNA sequence: TGTGCCACCAGTGATCGCGGGTATGAGCAGTTCTTC.

The genes are TRBV20-1 and TRBJ2-1; 8 bases align to TRBD2. The CDR3 has 18 amino acids. Trimming cost V 2 bases and J 4 bases; bases outside gene matches: 16. Germline V gene data show CDR1 as DFQATT and CDR2 as SNEGSKA (reference sequence). The CDR3 loop is CSARFVAGRLGAYNEQFF. The CDR3 nucleotides read TGCAGTGCTAGATTCGTAGCGGGGAGACTCGGGGCTTACAATGAGCAGTTCTTC.

The chain carries TRBV18 and TRBJ2-1, with TRBD2 as a possible D gene (5 bases). Between the trimmed V and J ends, which lost 2 bases and 7 bases, there was a span of 18 bases. The CDR3 consists of 16 residues. Germline V gene sequence: CDR1 KGHSH, CDR2 LQKENI. CDR3 amino acids: CASSPGVSGVSNEQFF. The CDR3 DNA follows: TGTGCCAGCTCACCAGGGGTGAGCGGTGTTTCGAATGAGCAGTTCTTC.

This clonotype was seen a handful of times. V and J are TRBV19 and TRBJ2-2; 9 positions agree with TRBD2. The J segment lost 3 bases and the V segment lost 4 bases, leaving 12 bases of the junction unmatched. This CDR3 is built from 18 residues. Germline V gene sequence: CDR1 LNHDA, CDR2 SQIVND (reference sequence). The CDR3 loop reads CASSRLRGTSTDTGELFF. CDR3 nucleotide sequence: TGTGCCAGTAGTAGACTCCGTGGGACTAGCACAGACACCGGGGAGCTGTTTTTT.

There are a few counts of this clonotype. This chain joins TRBV6-5 and TRBJ1-4; D call uncertain. The germline V gene encodes CDR1 MNHEY and CDR2 SVGAGI. Trimming took 2 bases from V and 0 from J, leaving 4 bases between them. The CDR3 totals 14 residues. CDR3 sequence: CASSYEATNEKLFF. Here the CDR3 DNA reads TGTGCCAGCAGTTACGAGGCAACTAATGAAAAACTGTTTTTT.

This clonotype is medium-sized within its sample. The chain is built from TRBV10-3 and TRBJ1-5, with 9 positions matching TRBD1. The CDR3 extends over 13 amino acids. After removal of 11 bases from V and 2 bases from J, the junction contained 4 bases not matched to a gene. Per the germline V gene, CDR1 is ENHRY and CDR2 is SYGVKD. CDR3 DNA sequence: TGTGCCTCAAGGACAGGGGGCAATCAGCCCCAGCATTTT. Protein product: CASRTGGNQPQHF.

V gene TRBV14 combines with J gene TRBJ2-7, with D maybe TRBD1 (5 bases). CDR1 is SGHDN and CDR2 is FVKESK in the germline V gene. Trimming removed 1 base at V and 3 bases at J, with 7 bases between. There are 13 residues in the CDR3. The CDR3 region is CASSQGQNYEQYF. The CDR3 bases are TGTGCCAGCAGCCAAGGACAGAACTACGAGCAGTACTTC.

V usage is TRBV9 and J usage is TRBJ1-3; 7 bases match TRBD1. This CDR3 comprises 15 residues. The germline V gene has CDR1 SGDLS and CDR2 YYNGEE. After removal of 4 bases from V and 0 bases from J, the junction contained 4 bases not matched to a gene. CDR3: CASSRGLYSGNTIYF. The CDR3 DNA reads as TGTGCCAGCAGCAGGGGGCTTTACTCTGGAAACACCATATATTTT.

This clonotype was observed a handful of times. This rearrangement joins TRBV7-3 to TRBJ2-1; D not certain. V lost 2 bases and J 1 base, leaving 9 bases between the germline ends. CDR3 length equals 15 residues. The V gene's germline CDR1 is SGHTA and CDR2 FQGTGA. The CDR3 DNA sequence: TGTGCCAGCAGCTTAGAGGCGAATTCCTACAATGAGCAGTTCTTC. This encodes CASSLEANSYNEQFF.

The chain combines TRBV25-1 with TRBJ1-1, with 10 bases that match TRBD1. The CDR3 loop spans 19 amino acids. Germline lookup yields CDR1 MGHDK and CDR2 SYGVNS. Germline trimming cut 7 bases from V and 1 base from J; bases unmatched to any gene: 18. This CDR3 reads CASIKGSGQGRTGNTEAFF. The DNA for the CDR3 is TGTGCCAGCATCAAAGGGTCGGGACAGGGGAGGACTGGGAACACTGAAGCTTTCTTT.

The chain has TRBV20-1 and TRBJ2-5; D gene uncertain. Trimming stripped 3 bases from V and 2 bases from J, with 7 bases between. CDR1 DFQATT and CDR2 SNEGSKA come from the germline V gene (reference sequence). The CDR3 length is 12 residues. The CDR3 DNA is TGCAGTGCTAGGTATCCGCAAGAGACCCAGTACTTC. It is translated as CSARYPQETQYF.

CDR3 nucleotides: TGTGCCAGTAGTATCGGAGGGGCGCCGAGCAATCAGCCCCAGCATTTT. Its translation is CASSIGGAPSNQPQHF. The chain has TRBV19 and TRBJ1-5; TRBD1 is a possible D gene (5 bases). V was clipped by 3 bases and J by 1 base, with 13 bases between them. Germline lookup yields CDR1 LNHDA and CDR2 SQIVND (reference sequence). The CDR3 runs 16 residues.

By frequency in the sample, this clonotype is medium-sized. The V gene is TRBV4-1, the J gene TRBJ1-2; the D gene is possibly TRBD1 (6 bases). The germline V and J ends were trimmed by 0 bases and 4 bases, with 12 bases remaining between them. Germline V gives CDR1 MGHRA, CDR2 YSYEKL. This CDR3 is 15 amino acids long. The DNA for the CDR3 is TGCGCCAGCAGCCAAGAAGAGGTCAGGGGCTATGGCTACACCTTC. Its protein is CASSQEEVRGYGYTF.

This chain links TRBV7-3 with TRBJ2-1; D not resolved. The CDR3 covers 13 residues. Deletions cut 9 bases from V and 0 bases from J, with 9 bases between. Germline V lookup: CDR1 SGHTA, CDR2 FQGTGA. CDR3 DNA sequence: TGTGCCAGAAGCCCTAGCTCCTACAATGAGCAGTTCTTC. It codes for CARSPSSYNEQFF.

Within the sample, this clonotype is medium-sized. The rearrangement links TRBV7-2 to TRBJ1-5; D is perhaps TRBD1 (6 bases). Germline values: CDR1 SGHTA, CDR2 FQGNSA. V lost 3 bases to trimming and J lost 3 bases, with 9 bases between them. The CDR3 loop spans 14 amino acids. The chain's CDR3 is CASSLDSLNQPQHF. In nucleotides, the CDR3 is TGTGCCAGCAGCTTGGACAGTCTCAATCAGCCCCAGCATTTT.

This clonotype has just a few counts. This chain uses TRBV30 with TRBJ2-1; 7 bases fit TRBD2. Germline V gene data show CDR1 as GTSNPN and CDR2 as SVGIG (reference sequence). V dropped 4 bases and J dropped 1; count of bases not matched to a gene: 7. This CDR3 comprises 15 residues. The CDR3 DNA follows: TGTGCCTGGACCCTAGCGGATGGGTCCTACAATGAGCAGTTCTTC. It specifies CAWTLADGSYNEQFF.

By sample share, this clonotype is medium-sized (0.01 to 0.1%). This chain links TRBV19 with TRBJ1-1, with D possibly being TRBD1 (6 bases). CDR1 and CDR2 (germline): LNHDA, SQIVND (reference sequence). The CDR3 is 13 amino acids. V was cut by 4 bases and J by 5 bases, with 11 bases left in between. The DNA of the CDR3 is TGTGCCAGTAGTACTGGGGGCAGGACTGAAGCTTTCTTT. Translation: CASSTGGRTEAFF.

The CDR3 region is CASSSQGGLSEQYF. The CDR3 region has the DNA TGTGCCAGCAGCTCCCAGGGCGGGCTGAGCGAGCAGTACTTC. This chain uses TRBV11-2 with TRBJ2-7; D may be TRBD1 or TRBD2 (5 bases each). The V end lost 4 bases, the J end lost 6 bases, and 16 bases lay between the germline ends. The CDR3 is 14 residues long. Germline V gives CDR1 SGHAT, CDR2 FQNNGV.

This chain connects TRBV2 to TRBJ2-1; D is unresolved. The V gene's germline CDR1 is SNHLY and CDR2 FYNNEI. Trimming left V 3 bases short and J 2 bases short, with 2 bases between. The CDR3 runs 12 residues. CDR3 nucleotides: TGTGCCAGCAGTGACCCCTACAATGAGCAGTTCTTC. This sequence encodes CASSDPYNEQFF. Supplemented by reference TRBV2 and TRBJ2-1, the full variable domain reads EPEVTQTPSHQVTQMGQEVILRCVPISNHLYFYWYRQILGQKVEFLVSFYNNEISEKSEIFDDQFSVERPDGSNFTLKIRSTKLEDSAMYFCASSDPYNEQFFGPGTRLTVL.

In its sample, this clonotype is large. V is TRBV7-2 and J is TRBJ1-5, with 7 bases identical to TRBD1. The V gene end was trimmed by 5 bases and the J gene end by 1 base; junction bases not matched to a gene: 5. This CDR3 is built from 15 residues. Germline V gives CDR1 SGHTA, CDR2 FQGNSA. The CDR3 is CASSPQTGSNQPQHF. The DNA for the CDR3 is TGTGCCAGCAGCCCGCAGACAGGGAGCAATCAGCCCCAGCATTTT.

The chain recombines TRBV7-3 with TRBJ2-3; D is unclear. The germline CDR1 and CDR2 sequences are SGHTA and FQGTGA. The V end lost 5 bases, the J end lost 2 bases, and 11 bases lay between the germline ends. The CDR3 sequence is 14 residues long. Here the CDR3 reads CASSLLINTDTQYF. CDR3 in DNA: TGTGCCAGCAGCCTCCTGATCAACACAGATACGCAGTATTTT. Full variable domain (rest looked up from reference TRBV7-3 and TRBJ2-3): GAGVSQTPSNKVTEKGKYVELRCDPISGHTALYWYRQSLGQGPEFLIYFQGTGAADDSGLPNDRFFAVRPEGSVSTLKIQRTERGDSAVYLCASSLLINTDTQYFGPGTRLTVL.

By frequency in the sample, this clonotype is large. The genes are TRBV6-5 and TRBJ1-1; D uncertain. Germline V gene sequence: CDR1 MNHEY, CDR2 SVGAGI. The CDR3 spans 13 residues. V lost 0 bases to trimming and J lost 4 bases, with 6 bases between them. CDR3 region: CASSYSLSTEAFF. As DNA, the CDR3 is TGTGCCAGCAGTTACTCGTTGTCCACTGAAGCTTTCTTT.

The rearrangement uses TRBV24-1 and TRBJ2-1, with TRBD2 matching over 8 bases. The CDR3 has 16 residues. J was trimmed by 5 bases and V by 0 bases; bases with no gene match: 5. Per germline, CDR1 KGHDR and CDR2 SFDVKD. CDR3 DNA: TGTGCCACCAGTGATTTGGGGCTAGCGGGCGACAATGAGCAGTTCTTC. Translating it yields CATSDLGLAGDNEQFF.